Listed here are 6 T cell receptor beta chains from one sample, sequenced in a study of blood T cell repertoires in COVID-19. TCRdb's copy holds only in-frame clones and misses some; the assay was immunoSEQ multiplex PCR. The repertoire consists of 350,000 to 400,000 clones, with approximately 89% occurring once and the leading ten covering just over 0.85%. The specimen sequenced was PBMCs or T cells enriched from blood (not recorded which). The source is a woman aged 40 to 50 who had been exposed to COVID-19.

This chain uses TRBV5-1 with TRBJ2-1; 15 bases are shared with TRBD2. V dropped 4 bases and J dropped 6; count of bases not matched to a gene: 5. The CDR3 is made up of 16 amino acids. Germline-derived CDR1 and CDR2 are SGHRS and YFSETQ. The CDR3 spells CASSPGLAGGPNEQFF. The DNA of the CDR3 is TGCGCCAGCAGCCCCGGACTAGCGGGGGGGCCCAATGAGCAGTTCTTC.

This chain connects TRBV30 to TRBJ2-1; possibly TRBD2 for D (7 bases). Trimming removed 3 bases from V and 3 bases from J, with 12 bases in between. The CDR3 contains 14 residues. Germline CDR1 is GTSNPN and CDR2 is SVGIG (reference sequence). The CDR3 spells CAWRRGGLYNEQFF. The CDR3 DNA follows: TGTGCCTGGAGGAGGGGGGGCCTCTACAATGAGCAGTTCTTC.

This chain uses TRBV5-1 with TRBJ1-4; 7 bases agree with TRBD1. The germline V gene has CDR1 SGHRS and CDR2 YFSETQ. This CDR3 contains 14 residues. With V trimmed by 4 bases and J by 3 bases, 3 bases remained unmatched. The CDR3 DNA sequence: TGCGCCAGCAGCATGGGGACAGCTAATGAAAAACTGTTTTTT. Translated, it gives CASSMGTANEKLFF.

The chain combines TRBV6-5 with TRBJ1-1, with 9 bases that match TRBD1. This CDR3 region has 14 residues. Germline CDR1 reads MNHEY; CDR2 reads SVGAGI. V was clipped by 6 bases and J by 5 bases; unmatched bases: 7. This CDR3 reads CASRPNRGLTEAFF. The CDR3, as DNA: TGTGCCAGCAGGCCAAACAGGGGGCTGACTGAAGCTTTCTTT.

V usage is TRBV6-5 and J usage is TRBJ1-5; D is unclear. The CDR3 covers 13 residues. Germline V lookup: CDR1 MNHEY, CDR2 SVGAGI. Trimming cost V 7 bases and J 8 bases, with 15 bases left between them. DNA of the CDR3: TGTGCCAGCACCCCAGAGGGCTTGGAGCCCCAGCATTTT. Protein: CASTPEGLEPQHF.

This clone was observed once. This chain connects TRBV11-3 to TRBJ1-1; D gene uncertain. Deletions cut 1 base from V and 0 bases from J, with 9 bases between. The CDR3 runs 15 residues. The V gene's germline CDR1 is SGHNT and CDR2 YENEEA. CDR3 in DNA: TGTGCCAGCAGCTTAGTACCAGTTATGAACACTGAAGCTTTCTTT. Translating it yields CASSLVPVMNTEAFF.